The present entry profiles one T cell receptor (beta chain) with its context. Treatment defined: some 19 received Ad26.COV2.S at low or high dose, single or two shots; several received placebo; per-sample allocation not given. Sampling was performed 63 days after the first vaccine or placebo injection. V dropped 2 bases and J dropped 3; count of bases not matched to a gene: 10. The CDR3 is 17 residues long. CDR1 and CDR2 (germline): LNHNV, YYDKDF (reference sequence). The sample comes from a study of Ad26.COV2.S vaccination and SARS-CoV-2 variants. Study information: This donor came from the COV1001 trial of Ad26.COV2.S. Once or twice, 56 days apart, Ad26.COV2.S was delivered intramuscularly.

The protocol was immunoSEQ multiplex PCR, while the TCRdb copy is restricted to in-frame clones and leaves out a portion. There are more than 300,000 clones in the sample; roughly 91% occur only once, and about 5% lies in the top ten. V gene TRBV15 combines with J gene TRBJ2-7; TRBD2 matches 10 bases. The sequencing used peripheral blood, collected in a trial of Ad26.COV2.S vaccine versus placebo. The receptor was derived from a person between 18 and 59 years old who received the Ad26.COV2.S COVID-19 vaccine or a placebo. CDR3 region: CATSRSGRALTLYEQYF. The CDR3 region has the DNA TGTGCCACCAGCAGAAGCGGGAGGGCCCTAACCCTCTACGAGCAGTACTTC. Full variable domain (rest looked up from reference TRBV15 and TRBJ2-7): DAMVIQNPRYQVTQFGKPVTLSCSQTLNHNVMYWYQQKSSQAPKLLFHYYDKDFNNEADTPDNFQSRRPNTSFCFLDIRSPGLGDTAMYLCATSRSGRALTLYEQYFGPGTRLTVT.